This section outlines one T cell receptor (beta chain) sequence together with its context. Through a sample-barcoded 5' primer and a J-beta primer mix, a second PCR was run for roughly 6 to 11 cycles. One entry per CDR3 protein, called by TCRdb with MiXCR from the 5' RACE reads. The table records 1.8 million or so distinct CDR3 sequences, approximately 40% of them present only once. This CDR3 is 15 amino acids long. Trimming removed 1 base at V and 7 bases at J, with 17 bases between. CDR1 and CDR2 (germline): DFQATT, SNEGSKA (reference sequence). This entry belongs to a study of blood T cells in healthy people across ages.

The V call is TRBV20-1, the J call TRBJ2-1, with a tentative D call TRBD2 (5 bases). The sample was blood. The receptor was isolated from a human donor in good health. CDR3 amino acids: CSARGDSALKNEQFF. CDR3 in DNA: TGCAGTGCTAGAGGTGATAGCGCTCTAAAGAATGAGCAGTTCTTC.